The sequence of this T cell receptor beta chain was determined in a study of CD4 T cells in relation to SARS-CoV-2 and coronaviruses. Looking at the study overall: ViraFEST: approximately nine-day antigen culture of PBMCs, then TCR beta CDR3 sequencing.

Using immunoSEQ multiplex PCR, the repertoire was profiled, and TCRdb retains in-frame clones only, with some absent. The sample consists of 35,000 to 45,000 clones, roughly 80% of them appearing once. Approximately 9 x 10^4 naive or memory CD4+ cells were cultured with CEF peptides for roughly 10 days. V dropped 6 bases and J dropped 3 bases, with 26 bases sitting between them. Germline CDR1 reads SEHNR; CDR2 reads FQNEAQ (reference sequence). CDR3 length: 18 residues. This clone has just a few counts. What it binds is unknown. General study results and limits: The assay detects memory recall responses, not culture-primed primary responses. No donor gave both pre-pandemic and post-infection samples.

The specimen was naive CD4+ T cells from PBMCs, cultured in vitro. Subset noted: naive CD4+ T cells isolated by negative enrichment. The chain carries TRBV7-9 and TRBJ2-5, with D perhaps TRBD2 (6 bases). The source is an adult with COVID-19. CDR3 bases: TGTGCCAGCAGTCAGGGACTTCTAGCGTCAGGGCCTAAAGAGACCCAGTACTTC. Translated: CASSQGLLASGPKETQYF.